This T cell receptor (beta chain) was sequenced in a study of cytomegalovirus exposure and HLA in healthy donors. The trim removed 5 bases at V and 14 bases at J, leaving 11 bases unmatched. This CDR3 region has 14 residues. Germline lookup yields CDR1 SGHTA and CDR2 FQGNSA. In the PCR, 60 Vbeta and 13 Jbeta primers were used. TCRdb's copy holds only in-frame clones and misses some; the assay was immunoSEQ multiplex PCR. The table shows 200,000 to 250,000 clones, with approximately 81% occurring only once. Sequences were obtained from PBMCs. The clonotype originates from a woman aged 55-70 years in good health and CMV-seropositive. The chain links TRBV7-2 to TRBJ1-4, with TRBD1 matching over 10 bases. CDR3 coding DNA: TGTGCCAGCAGCCATGCGACAGGGGGCAGAGAGCTGTTTTTT. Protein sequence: CASSHATGGRELFF.